The 15 T cell receptor beta chains in this list originate from one sample, sequenced in a study of shared clonotypes between healthy human individuals. Clones were read by immunoSEQ multiplex PCR, and TCRdb kept only the in-frame ones, dropping some. The table includes hundreds of thousands of clones, approximately 96% detected once. Naive CD8 cells, CD45RO-negative and positively selected for CCR7, excluded terminally differentiated effector memory CD45RA+ cells. Sample: naive CD8+ T cells sorted from blood. All receptors come from a man aged 30-40 years in good health.

V and J are TRBV5-1 and TRBJ1-2, with TRBD1 identical over 7 bases. The CDR3 is made up of 16 amino acids. V was clipped by 4 bases and J by 4 bases; unmatched bases: 13. Germline CDR1 SGHRS, CDR2 YFSETQ. The CDR3 nucleotides read TGCGCCAGCAGCGCCAATACCGCAGGGGGAACCTATGGCTACACCTTC. This sequence encodes CASSANTAGGTYGYTF.

The chain links TRBV7-2 to TRBJ2-7, with 7 bases lining up with TRBD1. Germline V gene sequence: CDR1 SGHTA, CDR2 FQGNSA. This CDR3 spans 17 amino acids. Trimming cost V 5 bases and J 0 bases; bases outside gene matches: 13. DNA for the CDR3: TGTGCCAGCAGCGCTACTACGGGACAGCCAAACTCCTACGAGCAGTACTTC. Translation gives CASSATTGQPNSYEQYF.

The chain has TRBV2 and TRBJ2-1, with D uncertain. CDR1 and CDR2 from the germline V gene are SNHLY and FYNNEI. The ends were cut back, 5 bases at V and 7 bases at J, with 12 bases in the middle. CDR3 size: 13 residues. The CDR3 DNA sequence: TGTGCCAGCAGTCGTTACAGTGGTAATGAGCAGTTCTTC. Encoded protein: CASSRYSGNEQFF.

The chain couples TRBV2 to TRBJ1-3; D remains unclear. Germline loops: CDR1 SNHLY, CDR2 FYNNEI. The CDR3 totals 13 residues. V dropped 1 base and J dropped 3 bases, with 4 bases sitting between them. CDR3: CASSEGVGNTIYF. The CDR3 nucleotides read TGTGCCAGCAGTGAAGGGGTTGGAAACACCATATATTTT.

This chain links TRBV5-1 with TRBJ1-2; the D is unclear. Germline assignment: CDR1 SGHRS and CDR2 YFSETQ. Trimming stripped 1 base from V and 4 bases from J, with 17 bases between. The CDR3 covers 16 residues. CDR3 amino acids: CASSLTIGELTYGYTF. The CDR3 region has the DNA TGCGCCAGCAGCTTGACTATTGGAGAGTTGACCTATGGCTACACCTTC. Variable domain in full (rest from reference TRBV5-1 and TRBJ1-2): KAGVTQTPRYLIKTRGQQVTLSCSPISGHRSVSWYQQTPGQGLQFLFEYFSETQRNKGNFPGRFSGRQFSNSRSEMNVSTLELGDSALYLCASSLTIGELTYGYTFGSGTRLTVV.

Notes on this clone: In the same sample, other DNA sequences code for this CDR3. The chain uses TRBV7-6 and TRBJ2-2; TRBD2 agrees at 7 bases. The CDR3 consists of 16 residues. The V gene's germline CDR1 is SGHVS and CDR2 FNYEAQ. With V trimmed by 5 bases and J by 2 bases, 8 bases remained unmatched. The CDR3 spells CASSLRLAVNTGELFF. The CDR3 region has the DNA TGTGCCAGCAGCCTCAGGCTAGCGGTAAACACCGGGGAGCTGTTTTTT. The complete variable domain, with remaining parts taken from reference TRBV7-6 and TRBJ2-2, reads GAGVSQSPRYKVTKRGQDVALRCDPISGHVSLYWYRQALGQGPEFLTYFNYEAQQDKSGLPNDRFSAERPEGSISTLTIQRTEQRDSAMYRCASSLRLAVNTGELFFGEGSRLTVL.

The J gene is TRBJ2-1, the V gene TRBV7-2; D might be TRBD2 (6 bases). The V gene's germline CDR1 is SGHTA and CDR2 FQGNSA. Trimming removed 2 bases from V and 2 bases from J, with 13 bases in between. The CDR3 spans 16 residues. Written as DNA, the CDR3 is TGTGCCAGCAGCTTACAGCGGGTTCCACCCTACAATGAGCAGTTCTTC. Protein: CASSLQRVPPYNEQFF.

DNA of the CDR3: TGCAGCGTTGCGGGGATCCGCACAGATACGCAGTATTTT. This sequence encodes CSVAGIRTDTQYF. The rearrangement uses TRBV29-1 and TRBJ2-3; TRBD2 is a possible D gene (5 bases). The CDR3 is made up of 13 amino acids. V was pared by 4 bases and J by 1 base, with 9 bases between. Germline CDR1 SQVTM, CDR2 ANQGSEA.

This clone appeared a few times. The chain couples TRBV7-9 to TRBJ2-7; 10 bases line up with TRBD1. There are 15 residues in the CDR3. Germline V gives CDR1 SEHNR, CDR2 FQNEAQ (reference sequence). V shed 5 bases and J 5 bases; nucleotides not matched to a gene: 9. CDR3 DNA: TGTGCCAGCAGCCCCCCCGGGACAGGGGCCGACGAGCAGTACTTC. Translated: CASSPPGTGADEQYF.

V gene TRBV27 combines with J gene TRBJ2-1; 8 nucleotides align to TRBD2. This CDR3 contains 16 residues. Germline lookup yields CDR1 MNHEY and CDR2 SMNVEV (reference sequence). The junction had 7 bases not matched to a gene; V was cut back by 4 bases and J by 2 bases. The CDR3 nucleotides are TGTGCCAGCAGTTACGGGCTAGCGGGTACCTACAATGAGCAGTTCTTC. Translating it yields CASSYGLAGTYNEQFF.

This clone appeared a single time. The chain links TRBV4-1 to TRBJ2-1; 9 bases fit TRBD2. The CDR3 totals 15 residues. After removal of 1 base from V and 9 bases from J, the junction contained 7 bases not matched to a gene. CDR1 is MGHRA and CDR2 is YSYEKL in the germline V gene. The CDR3 loop reads CASSQGVSGSVEQFF. As DNA, the CDR3 is TGCGCCAGCAGCCAAGGCGTTAGCGGGAGTGTTGAGCAGTTCTTC.

This rearrangement joins TRBV7-9 to TRBJ2-2; 7 bases line up with TRBD1. The J segment lost 3 bases and the V segment lost 4 bases, leaving 5 bases of the junction unmatched. This CDR3 spans 15 amino acids. Germline V gene lookup returns CDR1 SEHNR and CDR2 FQNEAQ (reference sequence). The DNA for the CDR3 is TGTGCCAGCAGCTCCGAGGACAGGCACACCGGGGAGCTGTTTTTT. Its translation is CASSSEDRHTGELFF.

V is TRBV6-1 and J is TRBJ2-3, with 7 positions matching TRBD2. This CDR3 comprises 15 residues. Trimming cost V 3 bases and J 2 bases; bases outside gene matches: 5. Looked up from germline, CDR1 is MNHNS and CDR2 is SASEGT. The CDR3 loop is CASSDLSGNTDTQYF. In DNA, the CDR3 is TGTGCCAGCAGTGATCTAAGCGGGAACACAGATACGCAGTATTTT.

Here the CDR3 DNA reads TGTGCCAGCGACGAAAGACCGGGGGAAAATTCCTACGAGCAGTACTTC. Its protein product is CASDERPGENSYEQYF. The J gene is TRBJ2-7, the V gene TRBV7-8, with D possibly being TRBD2 (6 bases). Deletions cut 8 bases from V and 1 base from J, with 21 bases between. The CDR3 covers 16 residues. The germline gives CDR1 SGHVS, CDR2 FQNEAQ.

On this clone: Other DNA sequences within the sample encode an identical CDR3. The chain uses TRBV11-3 and TRBJ2-3, with D perhaps matching TRBD2 (6 bases). Deletions cut 5 bases from V and 4 bases from J, with 7 bases between. The CDR3 runs 12 residues. Germline V gene lookup returns CDR1 SGHNT and CDR2 YENEEA. The CDR3 protein is CASSLASDTQYF. CDR3 DNA sequence: TGTGCCAGCAGCCTAGCGTCAGATACGCAGTATTTT. The variable domain in full, with the rest retrieved from reference TRBV11-3 and TRBJ2-3, is EAGVVQSPRYKIIEKKQPVAFWCNPISGHNTLYWYLQNLGQGPELLIRYENEEAVDDSQLPKDRFSAERLKGVDSTLKIQPAELGDSAVYLCASSLASDTQYFGPGTRLTVL.